These 15 T cell receptor beta chains originate from one sample sequenced in a study of CD8+CD57+ T cells in acquired aplastic anemia. Investigators profiled TCR beta VDJ and CDR3 from genomic DNA template. Using its own MiXCR run on the reads, TCRdb lists one record per CDR3 protein. The data show some 68,000 distinct CDR3 sequences, around 50% seen once. Material: sorted CD4+, CD8+, or CD8+CD57+ T cells (not recorded which) from PBMCs. These receptors came from a human donor in good health, serving as a control.

This clonotype turned up a few times. The chain couples TRBV4-2 to TRBJ2-4, with D perhaps TRBD1 or TRBD2 (6 bases each). Germline-derived CDR1 and CDR2 are LGHNA and YNFKEQ. The CDR3 covers 18 residues. V was trimmed by 4 bases and J by 3 bases, leaving 22 bases between them. CDR3 residues: CASSPLPPGGGGKNIQYF. As DNA, the CDR3 is TGTGCCAGCAGCCCTCTCCCCCCCGGGGGCGGAGGCAAAAACATTCAGTACTTC.

The sample holds a few counts of this clonotype. In DNA form, the CDR3 reads TGTGCCAGCAGCCCAACGGGCCATCGGAGAGAGCAGTACTTC. The encoded protein is CASSPTGHRREQYF. This chain links TRBV14 with TRBJ2-7, with D hard to call. The germline V gene encodes CDR1 SGHDN and CDR2 FVKESK. V was pared by 4 bases and J by 7 bases, with 17 bases between. CDR3 length: 14 amino acids.

This clonotype has more than one count but fewer than ten. The rearrangement uses TRBV29-1 and TRBJ2-7; D might be TRBD2 (5 bases). The V gene lost 4 bases and the J gene lost 7 bases, with 11 bases spanning the gap. The CDR3 contains 11 residues. The V gene's germline CDR1 is SQVTM and CDR2 ANQGSEA. Here the CDR3 reads CSVGAGLEQYF. The CDR3 nucleotides read TGCAGCGTTGGCGCGGGCTTGGAGCAGTACTTC.

This clonotype showed up many times. J is TRBJ1-1 and V is TRBV25-1; D is possibly TRBD1 (5 bases). The CDR3 contains 15 residues. The V gene lost 2 bases and the J gene lost 3 bases, with 13 bases spanning the gap. The germline CDR1 and CDR2 sequences are MGHDK and SYGVNS. CDR3 nucleotides: TGTGCCAGCAGTGAAGGGATAGGGGCGGACACTGAAGCTTTCTTT. Translating gives CASSEGIGADTEAFF.

The chain links TRBV19 to TRBJ2-1; 9 nucleotides agree with TRBD1. Trimming at V came to 6 bases and at J to 8 bases, leaving 5 bases not matched to a gene. CDR1 is LNHDA, CDR2 SQIVND, per germline (reference sequence). CDR3 length: 13 residues. The chain's CDR3 is CASSQTGGDEQFF. The CDR3 DNA sequence: TGTGCCAGTAGCCAAACAGGGGGCGATGAGCAGTTCTTC.

Only a few counts were recorded for this clonotype. The chain couples TRBV24-1 to TRBJ2-1; TRBD2 agrees at 11 bases. The germline V gene encodes CDR1 KGHDR and CDR2 SFDVKD. With V trimmed by 3 bases and J by 8 bases, 5 bases remained unmatched. CDR3 length: 15 residues. The CDR3 sequence: CATSDTTSGIYEQFF. The CDR3 DNA reads as TGTGCCACCAGTGATACGACTAGCGGGATCTATGAGCAGTTCTTC.

The chain employs TRBV10-1 and TRBJ1-3; D is unresolved. The CDR3 has 14 amino acids. Trimming took 2 bases from V and 0 from J, leaving 5 bases between them. Germline V gene data show CDR1 as WNHNN and CDR2 as SYGVQD (reference sequence). In DNA form, the CDR3 reads TGCGCCAGCAGTGAGGGGCTCTCTGGAAACACCATATATTTT. Translated, it gives CASSEGLSGNTIYF.

In its sample, this clonotype is medium-sized. The J gene is TRBJ2-5, the V gene TRBV2; TRBD2 matches at 12 bases. Looked up from germline, CDR1 is SNHLY and CDR2 is FYNNEI. CDR3 size: 17 residues. V was pared by 3 bases and J by 3 bases, with 8 bases of the junction left unmatched. CDR3 in amino acids: CASSEVVASGREETQYF. CDR3 nucleotide sequence: TGTGCCAGCAGTGAGGTGGTGGCTAGCGGGAGGGAAGAGACCCAGTACTTC.

The gene calls are TRBV25-1 and TRBJ2-3, with a weak D call TRBD1 (5 bases). Germline V CDR1 and CDR2: MGHDK, SYGVNS. V was shortened by 2 bases and J by 3 bases, with 15 bases between the two germline ends. CDR3 length equals 16 residues. The CDR3 loop reads CASSETEQGRTDTQYF. CDR3 bases: TGTGCCAGCAGTGAAACGGAGCAGGGCAGGACAGATACGCAGTATTTT.

For this clonotype: At one of its ends the junction is not consistent with the germline gene, which may arise from a read error. The chain has TRBV28 and TRBJ2-1; D perhaps matches TRBD2 (6 bases). The germline gives CDR1 MDHEN, CDR2 SYDVKM. The CDR3 length is 16 residues. The CDR3 DNA follows: TGTGCCAGCAGTCCCCTGGAGGGAGGCTCCTACAATGAGCAGCTCTTC. This encodes CASSPLEGGSYNEQLF.

The gene calls are TRBV15 and TRBJ2-7, with D perhaps TRBD1 (6 bases). Per the germline V gene, CDR1 is LNHNV and CDR2 is YYDKDF (reference sequence). CDR3 length: 14 residues. V lost 0 bases, J lost 4 bases, and 10 bases lay in between. The DNA of the CDR3 is TGTGCCACCAGCAGAGATGGGGGCCGATACGAGCAGTACTTC. Translated, it gives CATSRDGGRYEQYF. Based on the CDR3 plus reference TRBV15 and TRBJ2-7, the full variable domain is DAMVIQNPRYQVTQFGKPVTLSCSQTLNHNVMYWYQQKSSQAPKLLFHYYDKDFNNEADTPDNFQSRRPNTSFCFLDIRSPGLGDTAMYLCATSRDGGRYEQYFGPGTRLTVT.

The J gene is TRBJ2-7, the V gene TRBV24-1; a weak D match, TRBD2 (6 bases). CDR1 and CDR2 from the germline V gene are KGHDR and SFDVKD. The ends were cut back, 5 bases at V and 0 bases at J, with 13 bases in the middle. This CDR3 comprises 15 residues. The CDR3 bases are TGTGCCACCAGTGTTGGCGGGGTGGGCTCCTACGAGCAGTACTTC. Translated: CATSVGGVGSYEQYF.

The chain has TRBV15 and TRBJ1-2, with a tentative D call TRBD1 (5 bases). The CDR3 has 15 amino acids. Per the germline V gene, CDR1 is LNHNV and CDR2 is YYDKDF (reference sequence). The V end was cut by 0 bases, the J end by 7 bases, with 15 bases between. DNA of the CDR3: TGTGCCACCAGCAGAGATGCGGGGGTTGCCCCTGGCTACACCTTC. It specifies CATSRDAGVAPGYTF.

The chain joins TRBV20-1 to TRBJ2-7; 13 nucleotides match TRBD2. Germline V lookup: CDR1 DFQATT, CDR2 SNEGSKA (reference sequence). This CDR3 spans 14 amino acids. V shed 5 bases and J 7 bases; nucleotides not matched to a gene: 8. The CDR3 reads CSARGTSGTWEQYF. CDR3 nucleotides: TGCAGTGCTCGCGGGACTAGCGGGACTTGGGAGCAGTACTTC.

The gene calls are TRBV10-3 and TRBJ1-1; D is undetermined. The CDR3 sequence is 14 residues long. Germline V lookup: CDR1 ENHRY, CDR2 SYGVKD. The V and J ends lost 10 bases and 1 base respectively, with 16 bases between them. CDR3 bases: TGTGCCACCTCGGAAGGCCGCTCGAACACTGAAGCTTTCTTT. The encoded protein is CATSEGRSNTEAFF.